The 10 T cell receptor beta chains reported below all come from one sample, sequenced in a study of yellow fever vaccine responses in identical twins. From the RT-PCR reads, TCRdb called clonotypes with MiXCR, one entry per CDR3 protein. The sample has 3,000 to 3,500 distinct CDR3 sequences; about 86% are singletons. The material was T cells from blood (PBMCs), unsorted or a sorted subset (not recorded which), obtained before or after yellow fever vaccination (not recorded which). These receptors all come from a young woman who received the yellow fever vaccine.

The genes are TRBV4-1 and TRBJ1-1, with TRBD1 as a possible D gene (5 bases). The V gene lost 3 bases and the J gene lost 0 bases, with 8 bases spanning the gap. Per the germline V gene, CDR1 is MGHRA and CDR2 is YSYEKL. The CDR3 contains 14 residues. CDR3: CASSHLGVNTEAFF. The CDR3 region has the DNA TGCGCCAGCAGCCATTTAGGGGTGAACACTGAAGCTTTCTTT.

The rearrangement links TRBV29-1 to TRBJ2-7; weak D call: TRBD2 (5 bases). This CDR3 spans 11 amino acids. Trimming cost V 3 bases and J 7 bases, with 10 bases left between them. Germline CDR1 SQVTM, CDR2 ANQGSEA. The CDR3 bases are TGCAGCGTTGACATTACGGGGGAGCAGTACTTC. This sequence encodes CSVDITGEQYF.

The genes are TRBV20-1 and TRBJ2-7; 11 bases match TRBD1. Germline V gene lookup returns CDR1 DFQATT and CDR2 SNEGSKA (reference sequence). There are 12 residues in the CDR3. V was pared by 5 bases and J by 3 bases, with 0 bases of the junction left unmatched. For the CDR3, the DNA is TGCAGTGCTGGGACAGGGGGCTACGAGCAGTACTTC. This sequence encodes CSAGTGGYEQYF.

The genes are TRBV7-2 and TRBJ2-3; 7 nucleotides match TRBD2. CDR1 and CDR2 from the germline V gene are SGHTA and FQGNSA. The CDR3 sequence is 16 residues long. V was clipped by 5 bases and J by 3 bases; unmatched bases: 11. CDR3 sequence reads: CASSLPGLLSTDTQYF. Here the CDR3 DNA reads TGTGCCAGCAGCCTACCGGGACTACTTTCAACAGATACGCAGTATTTT.

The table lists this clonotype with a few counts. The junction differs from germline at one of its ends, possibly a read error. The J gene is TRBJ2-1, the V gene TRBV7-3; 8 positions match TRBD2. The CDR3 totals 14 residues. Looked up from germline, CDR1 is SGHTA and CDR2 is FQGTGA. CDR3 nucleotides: TGTGCCAGCACCTTAACTAGCGGTTACAATGAGCAGTTCTTC. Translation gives CASTLTSGYNEQFF.

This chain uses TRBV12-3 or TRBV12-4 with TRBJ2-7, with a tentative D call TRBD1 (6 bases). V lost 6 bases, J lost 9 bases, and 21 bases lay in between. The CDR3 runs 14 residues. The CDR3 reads CASRISDRSLGQYF. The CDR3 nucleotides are TGTGCCAGCAGGATTTCAGACAGGTCCTTGGGGCAGTACTTC.

The CDR3 reads CASSGRYTGELFF. In DNA form, the CDR3 reads TGTGCCAGCAGCGGACGGTACACCGGGGAGCTGTTTTTT. The chain recombines TRBV11-1 with TRBJ2-2; unclear D gene. The CDR3 covers 13 residues. V gave up 5 bases and J gave up 3 bases, with 7 bases separating them. Germline assignment: CDR1 SGHAT and CDR2 FQDESV (reference sequence).

The CDR3 DNA reads as TGTGCCAGCACCCCTACTCCCGGACAGGGGGAGGCCGAGCAGTACTTC. Residues: CASTPTPGQGEAEQYF. This rearrangement joins TRBV12-3 or TRBV12-4 to TRBJ2-7; 10 nucleotides align to TRBD1. The CDR3 is 16 residues long. V dropped 7 bases and J dropped 6; count of bases not matched to a gene: 15.

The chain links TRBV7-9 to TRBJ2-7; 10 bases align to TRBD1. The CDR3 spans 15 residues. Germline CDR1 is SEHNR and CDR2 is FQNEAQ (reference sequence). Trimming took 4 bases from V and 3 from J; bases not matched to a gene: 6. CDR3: CASSSPGQGFYEQYF. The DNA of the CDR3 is TGTGCCAGCAGCTCGCCGGGACAGGGGTTCTACGAGCAGTACTTC.

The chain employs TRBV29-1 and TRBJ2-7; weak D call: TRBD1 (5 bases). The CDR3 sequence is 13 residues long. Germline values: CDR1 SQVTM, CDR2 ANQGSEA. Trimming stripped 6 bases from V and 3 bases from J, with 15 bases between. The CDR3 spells CSVLGVQDYEQYF. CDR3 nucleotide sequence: TGCAGCGTCCTTGGGGTACAGGACTACGAGCAGTACTTC.